The sample holds a few counts of the clone carrying this T cell receptor (beta chain). Its antigen is as yet unknown. These data belong to a study of beta chain features in type 1 diabetes. Whole-study context: Age, gender and cell yields were alike across patients and healthy donors. Study conclusions and caveats: Shorter templates might be favored by PCR, and equally so in patients and in controls.

All of the isolated RNA was reverse transcribed, so expressed TCRB transcripts were sequenced. The assay was immunoSEQ multiplex PCR, and TCRdb's table has in-frame clones only and misses some. This sample has 970,000 or so clones, with roughly 15% found just once. V dropped 0 bases and J dropped 9; count of bases not matched to a gene: 10. The CDR3 contains 16 residues. In germline, CDR1 is MNHEY, CDR2 SVGAGI. The chain employs TRBV6-5 and TRBJ2-1, with 8 bases aligning to TRBD2. The receptor's source is a woman aged 18-29 years in good health. Sequenced material: naive CD4+ T cells from blood. The CDR3 nucleotides read TGTGCCAGCAGTTACTCGTGGCGGGGGGCACAGGGTGAGCAGTTCTTC. Protein: CASSYSWRGAQGEQFF.